This entry describes one T cell receptor beta chain. Trimming shortened V by 0 bases and J by 0 bases, and 9 bases separated the two germline ends. Germline lookup yields CDR1 SGHTS and CDR2 YDEGEE. The CDR3 consists of 15 residues. The data derive from a study of blood T cell repertoires in COVID-19. The method was immunoSEQ multiplex PCR; TCRdb's version includes in-frame clones alone and lacks a portion of them. The repertoire consists of about 440,000 clones, with approximately 90% occurring once and the leading ten covering 4% to 5.5%. The clonotype comes from a woman in her 30s with acute or convalescent COVID-19. The sequenced material came from peripheral blood. The gene calls are TRBV5-8 and TRBJ1-1; D uncertain. This CDR3 reads CASSLAQMLNTEAFF. CDR3 in DNA: TGTGCCAGCAGCTTGGCCCAGATGTTGAACACTGAAGCTTTCTTT.